This T cell receptor beta chain was sequenced during a study of immune heterogeneity within non-small cell lung tumors (dated by TCRdb to the late 2010s). General notes on the study: By histology, the tumors were a few squamous cell carcinomas, nine to eleven non-squamous carcinomas and 1 tumor not otherwise specified. To look at intratumoral immune heterogeneity, the study ran whole-exome sequencing, RNA-seq and TCR beta repertoire sequencing on several spatially distinct regions taken from every NSCLC tumor. TCR repertoire analysis included roughly 60 tumor loci from around 16 patients, whereas transcriptome data included only 40 to 50 loci from approximately 11 patients. Neoantigen binding to each patient's HLA alleles was predicted with netMHCpan-3.0 for mutant peptides of 8 to 11 amino acids.

Broader findings and caveats from the paper: Identical dominant CDR3B clonotypes recurred across loci within a patient, yet different tumor locations also harbored unique high-frequency clones. A moderate positive correlation (R roughly 0.32), which was statistically significant, linked local T-cell repertoire clonality to local tumor mutational burden. Individual patients mostly had different high-frequency TCR beta clonotypes.

Genomic DNA was extracted from bulk tumor tissue and used as the TCR template, and roughly 590 ng gDNA was amplified per sample. During surgery, multiple biopsies were taken from each primary tumor, with sampling sites spaced as far apart as possible within the tumor mass. The study cohort was described as untreated, and patients were newly diagnosed NSCLC cases undergoing curative surgery. The donors were under 17 patients with newly diagnosed non-small cell lung cancer who were having surgery with curative intent. A couple of independent pathologists reviewed the resected tumor masses. Only high-quality DNA and RNA samples were carried forward to sequencing. This clonotype has only a few counts. The clone's antigen remains unknown. A much larger clone lies one base from this, so it may be a read error. A multiplex PCR system amplified the TCR beta CDR3 region, with a first 10-cycle round using 32 V-gene forward and 13 J-gene reverse primers. The first PCR round used a QIAGEN Multiplex PCR Kit, and the primer sequences were filed in Chinese patent CN105087789A. Illumina universal primers were added in a second PCR round performed with the Phusion High-Fidelity PCR Kit. Paired-end sequencing of TCR libraries was carried out on the Illumina HiSeq X Ten platform at a read length of 151 bp. In the authors' own workflow: Cutadapt was used to discard reads without multiplex PCR primers, PEAR merged the read pairs, and MiXCR with default settings called the CDR3 regions. Repertoire diversity used Shannon entropy, and clonality was computed as one minus Shannon entropy divided by ln of productive unique sequence count. Clonotypes present at frequencies of at least 0.5% were defined as dominant or high-frequency T-cell clones. TCRdb passed the public sequencing reads through fastp at Q25 and MiXCR, retaining productive beta sequences. Entries are consolidated by CDR3 protein sequence, retaining the most common genes and DNA. What appears here as the V and J calls and clone size reflects TCRdb's work, not the paper's. Within this sample are thousands of distinct CDR3 sequences, with more than 50% of them counted one time only. The top ten clones comprise approximately 12% of the sample.

The CDR3, cysteine through phenylalanine, is 16 amino acids long. Only the CDR3 DNA stays, 48 bases, in frame from base 1. As encoded in the germline V gene, CDR1 is SGDLS while CDR2 is YYNGEE. The receptor was derived from a man between 60 and 70 years old with non-small cell lung cancer. The chain employs TRBV9 and TRBJ2-2; the D gene is unclear. The material sequenced was lung tumor tissue. The bases read TGTGTCAGCAGCCCTAACGTGGTCGCGAACACCGGGGAGCTGTTTTTT. It codes for CVSSPNVVANTGELFF.